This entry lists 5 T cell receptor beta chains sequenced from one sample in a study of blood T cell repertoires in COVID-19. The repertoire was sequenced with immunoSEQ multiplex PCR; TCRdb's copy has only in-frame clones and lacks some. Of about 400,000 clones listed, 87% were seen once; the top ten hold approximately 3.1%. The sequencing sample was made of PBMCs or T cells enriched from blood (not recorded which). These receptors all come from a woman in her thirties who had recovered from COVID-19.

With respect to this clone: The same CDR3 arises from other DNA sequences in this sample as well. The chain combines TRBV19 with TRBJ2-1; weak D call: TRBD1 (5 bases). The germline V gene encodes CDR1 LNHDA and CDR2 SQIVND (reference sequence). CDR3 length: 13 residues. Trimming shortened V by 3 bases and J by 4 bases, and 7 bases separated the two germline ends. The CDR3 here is CASSIDSYNEQFF. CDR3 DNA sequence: TGTGCCAGTAGTATCGACAGTTACAATGAGCAGTTCTTC. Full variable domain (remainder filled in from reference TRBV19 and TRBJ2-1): DGGITQSPKYLFRKEGQNVTLSCEQNLNHDAMYWYRQDPGQGLRLIYYSQIVNDFQKGDIAEGYSVSREKKESFPLTVTSAQKNPTAFYLCASSIDSYNEQFFGPGTRLTVL.

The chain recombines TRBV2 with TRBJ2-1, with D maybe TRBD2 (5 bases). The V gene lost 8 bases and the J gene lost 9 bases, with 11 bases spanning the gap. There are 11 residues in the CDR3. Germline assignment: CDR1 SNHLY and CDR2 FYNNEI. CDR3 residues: CASVDAGEQFF. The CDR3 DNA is TGTGCCAGCGTGGACGCGGGTGAGCAGTTCTTC.

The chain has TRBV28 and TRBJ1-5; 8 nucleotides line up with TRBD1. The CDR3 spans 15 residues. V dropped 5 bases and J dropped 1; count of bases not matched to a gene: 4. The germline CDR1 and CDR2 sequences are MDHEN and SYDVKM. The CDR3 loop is CASSPGGLSNQPQHF. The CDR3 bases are TGTGCCAGCAGTCCAGGGGGCTTGAGCAATCAGCCCCAGCATTTT. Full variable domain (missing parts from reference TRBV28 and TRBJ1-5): DVKVTQSSRYLVKRTGEKVFLECVQDMDHENMFWYRQDPGLGLRLIYFSYDVKMKEKGDIPEGYSVSREKKERFSLILESASTNQTSMYLCASSPGGLSNQPQHFGDGTRLSIL.

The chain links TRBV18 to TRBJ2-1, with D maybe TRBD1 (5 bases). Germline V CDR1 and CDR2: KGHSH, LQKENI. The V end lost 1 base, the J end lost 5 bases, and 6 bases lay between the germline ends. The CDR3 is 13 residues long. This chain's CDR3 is CASSPQGNNEQFF. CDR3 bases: TGTGCCAGCTCACCACAGGGGAACAATGAGCAGTTCTTC.

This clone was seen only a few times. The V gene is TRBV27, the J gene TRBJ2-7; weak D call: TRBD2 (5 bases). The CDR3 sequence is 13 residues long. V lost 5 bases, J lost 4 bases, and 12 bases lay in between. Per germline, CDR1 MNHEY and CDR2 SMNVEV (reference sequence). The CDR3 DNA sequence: TGTGCCAGCAGTGTTGGACTGAAGTACGAGCAGTACTTC. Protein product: CASSVGLKYEQYF.